The source of this TCR beta chain is a study of T cell repertoires in cytomegalovirus infection. TCRdb re-analysed the reads in MiXCR, keeping a single row per CDR3 protein. The sample has around 100,000 distinct CDR3 sequences; under 35% are singletons. Germline CDR1 reads SSHAT; CDR2 reads FNYEAQ (reference sequence). The CDR3 is 15 amino acids. There are a few counts of this clonotype. Its antigen remains unidentified. The junction does not match germline at one end; this may be a read error. This material consisted of CD8+ T cells from cultured PBMCs, taken from culture after CMV antigen stimulation. This chain links TRBV7-7 with TRBJ2-5, with D possibly matching TRBD1 (6 bases). The receptor was isolated from a human donor in good health (CMV status not recorded). Some clones in this sample may be carry-over from other donors' samples. CDR3 nucleotide sequence: TGTGCTAGCAGCTTACGACCAGGGGACACAGAGACCCAGTACTTC. This codes for CASSLRPGDTETQYF.